This is a list of T cell receptor beta chains from one sample in a study of low-dose radiotherapy and immunotherapy resistance in tumors. Each CDR3 protein is one row after TCRdb ran MiXCR on the reads. The repertoire consists of about 82,000 distinct CDR3 sequences, with approximately 17% occurring once and the leading ten covering about 5.5%. Sequencing was performed on PBMCs, taken before treatment. These receptors originate from a male donor with prostate cancer. The CDR3 runs from the conserved cysteine through the conserved F or W. D genes are given only for firm matches. Expanded clones get a size class; other rows say once, few or many, or leave the size out.

.	TRBV7-2	.	TRBJ1-5	CASSLDRAQPQHF	TGTGCCAGCAGCTTAGACAGGGCCCAGCCCCAGCATTTT
many	TRBV5-1	.	TRBJ2-2	CASSLDPSNTGELFF	TGCGCCAGCAGCTTGGACCCATCGAACACCGGGGAGCTGTTTTTT
many	TRBV7-2	.	TRBJ1-3	CASSLPPGNTIYF	TGTGCCAGCAGCCTCCCCCCCGGAAACACCATATATTTT
many	TRBV6-2/TRBV6-3	.	TRBJ2-1	CASSPVRNEQFF	TGTGCCAGCAGTCCAGTGCGGAATGAGCAGTTCTTC
few	TRBV5-1	TRBD1	TRBJ2-7	CASSGGDRDYEQYF	TGCGCCAGCAGCGGCGGGGACAGGGATTACGAGCAGTACTTC
many	TRBV2	TRBD1	TRBJ1-5	CASSLGQGGQPQHF	TGTGCCAGCAGCCTGGGACAGGGAGGCCAGCCCCAGCATTTT
.	TRBV9	TRBD1	TRBJ2-1	CASSVGSGGGGEQFF	TGTGCCAGCAGCGTAGGGTCAGGGGGCGGCGGTGAGCAGTTCTTC
many	TRBV18	.	TRBJ1-3	CASSPDSGTLLGNTIYF	TGTGCCAGCTCACCAGACTCAGGGACCCTCCTTGGAAACACCATATATTTT
many	TRBV12-3/TRBV12-4	.	TRBJ2-6	CASTHSTPGIGANVLTF	TGTGCCAGCACCCACTCTACACCAGGGATTGGGGCCAACGTCCTGACTTTC
many	TRBV20-1	.	TRBJ2-1	CSASETLSEQFF	TGCAGTGCTAGCGAGACCCTTAGTGAGCAGTTCTTC
many	TRBV19	.	TRBJ1-3	CATQALSDTIYF	TGTGCCACCCAAGCGTTATCGGACACCATATATTTT
many	TRBV19	TRBD1	TRBJ1-6	CASNPDRANSPLHF	TGTGCCAGTAATCCTGACAGGGCGAATTCACCCCTCCACTTT
many	TRBV19	.	TRBJ1-5	CASTGSNQPQHF	TGTGCAAGTACGGGGAGCAATCAGCCCCAGCATTTT
.	TRBV14	.	TRBJ1-2	CASSHKDTLYGYTF	TGTGCCAGCAGCCATAAGGACACCCTCTATGGCTACACCTTC
few	TRBV5-1	TRBD2	TRBJ2-1	CASSLAAGGYNEQFF	TGCGCCAGCAGCTTGGCAGCGGGAGGTTACAATGAGCAGTTCTTC
many	TRBV7-3	.	TRBJ2-3	CASSSLGGPDTQYF	TGTGCCAGCAGCTCTCTTGGGGGGCCAGATACGCAGTATTTT
many	TRBV30	.	TRBJ1-2	CAWSSGRVKYGYTF	TGTGCCTGGAGTTCAGGAAGGGTCAAATATGGCTACACCTTC
many	TRBV29-1	.	TRBJ1-5	CSVSRAGGNQPQHF	TGCAGCGTTTCCAGGGCGGGGGGCAATCAGCCCCAGCATTTT
many	TRBV10-3	.	TRBJ2-5	CAISDRDETQYF	TGTGCCATCAGTGACAGGGACGAGACCCAGTACTTC
many	TRBV4-2	.	TRBJ2-7	CASSQVVDPYEQYF	TGTGCCAGCAGCCAAGTGGTCGATCCCTACGAGCAGTACTTC
many	TRBV5-1	.	TRBJ1-2	CASSFGSGTGHGYTF	TGCGCCAGCAGCTTTGGCTCCGGGACCGGGCATGGCTACACCTTC
many	TRBV7-6	TRBD1	TRBJ1-1	CASSPDRGLNTEAFF	TGTGCCAGCAGCCCGGACAGGGGGCTGAACACTGAAGCTTTCTTT
few	TRBV28	TRBD1	TRBJ2-1	CAIDRAASYNEQFF	TGTGCCATTGACAGGGCGGCCTCTTACAATGAGCAGTTCTTC
.	TRBV19	TRBD2	TRBJ2-3	CASSKRTSGTTDTQYF	TGTGCCAGTAGTAAACGGACTAGCGGGACCACAGATACGCAGTATTTT
many	TRBV5-4	TRBD1	TRBJ2-3	CASSLEQGSYTQYF	TGTGCCAGCAGCTTGGAACAGGGGAGTTATACGCAGTATTTT
few	TRBV7-3	.	TRBJ2-7	CASSSPDPGMYEQYF	TGTGCCAGCAGCTCGCCGGATCCAGGGATGTACGAGCAGTACTTC
many	TRBV4-1	TRBD1	TRBJ1-6	CASSQDKRGTDVQPYNSPLHF	TGCGCCAGCAGCCAAGACAAGAGGGGGACAGACGTTCAACCCTATAATTCACCCCTCCACTTT
many	TRBV29-1	.	TRBJ1-1	CSAPVGGMNTEAFF	TGCAGCGCCCCCGTTGGAGGGATGAACACTGAAGCTTTCTTT
many	TRBV15	.	TRBJ2-6	CATSRVFGPGANVLTF	TGTGCCACCAGCAGAGTATTTGGCCCTGGGGCCAACGTCCTGACTTTC
few	TRBV6-2/TRBV6-3	TRBD2	TRBJ2-7	CASSFSPGTGGEGTSGREQYF	TGTGCCAGCAGTTTCAGTCCCGGGACAGGGGGCGAGGGGACTAGCGGGAGAGAGCAGTACTTC
.	TRBV5-4	.	TRBJ2-3	CASSSRWAGDTQYF	TGTGCCAGCAGCTCCCGGTGGGCTGGAGATACGCAGTATTTT
many	TRBV28	.	TRBJ1-1	CASRAGARVNTEAFF	TGTGCCAGCCGGGCAGGGGCACGTGTGAACACTGAAGCTTTCTTT
many	TRBV5-1	TRBD2	TRBJ2-2	CASSPGTSGSGTGELFF	TGCGCCAGCAGCCCGGGGACTAGCGGGAGTGGGACCGGGGAGCTGTTTTTT
few	TRBV4-1	.	TRBJ2-4	CASSQDARIQYF	TGCGCCAGCAGCCAGGACGCGAGGATTCAGTACTTC
many	TRBV28	.	TRBJ2-1	CASSFAQDLNEQFF	TGTGCCAGCAGTTTTGCACAGGACCTCAATGAGCAGTTCTTC
many	TRBV6-2/TRBV6-3	TRBD2	TRBJ2-2	CASSYGSGGITGELFF	TGTGCCAGCAGTTACGGTAGCGGGGGAATCACCGGGGAGCTGTTTTTT
.	TRBV25-1	TRBD1	TRBJ2-3	CASSPWGQGADTQYF	TGTGCCAGCAGCCCCTGGGGACAGGGGGCGGATACGCAGTATTTT
many	TRBV7-3	.	TRBJ1-5	CASSFCVSRGNWSNQPQHF	TGTGCCAGCAGCTTTTGTGTCTCAAGGGGAAACTGGAGCAATCAGCCCCAGCATTTT
many	TRBV10-1	.	TRBJ2-2	CASSETENTGELFF	TGCGCCAGCAGTGAGACCGAGAACACCGGGGAGCTGTTTTTT
many	TRBV3-1	TRBD2	TRBJ2-1	CASSHPGLDTCF	TGTGCCAGCAGCCATCCGGGACTAGATACCTGTTTC
many	TRBV7-9	TRBD1	TRBJ2-2	CASSRQGVNTGELFF	TGTGCCAGCAGTAGACAGGGGGTTAACACCGGGGAGCTGTTTTTT
many	TRBV19	.	TRBJ2-5	CASSVHQTQYF	TGTGCCAGTAGTGTTCACCAGACCCAGTACTTC
many	TRBV4-1	.	TRBJ1-5	CASSQDAASNQPQHF	TGCGCCAGCAGCCAAGACGCAGCTAGCAATCAGCCCCAGCATTTT
many	TRBV4-2	TRBD2	TRBJ2-5	CASSHGTSGNQETQYF	TGTGCCAGCAGCCACGGGACTAGCGGGAACCAAGAGACCCAGTACTTC
.	TRBV12-3/TRBV12-4	.	TRBJ1-1	CASTWDTNTEAFF	TGTGCCAGCACCTGGGACACCAACACTGAAGCTTTCTTT
.	TRBV19	.	TRBJ1-1	CASSQGLLNTEAFF	TGTGCCAGTAGCCAGGGGCTTTTGAACACTGAAGCTTTCTTT